The count of the clone carrying this T cell receptor (beta chain) is one. The target antigen is unknown. This sample stems from a study of blood T cells in healthy people across ages. Study-wide findings and caveats: More naive CD4+ cells and higher diversity were found in long-lived than in aged donors. It was found that TCR beta diversity correlated strongly with the percentage of naive T cells.

Sample-barcoded 5' priming and a J-beta primer mix drove a second PCR of roughly 6 to 12 cycles. TCRdb re-analysed the 5' RACE reads in MiXCR, keeping a single row per CDR3 protein. The table records about 640,000 distinct CDR3 sequences, roughly 58% of them present only once. Germline V gene data show CDR1 as SGHRS and CDR2 as YFSETQ. V shed 0 bases, J shed 6 bases, and the junction held 4 bases outside the gene matches. The length of the CDR3 is 15 residues. The chain uses TRBV5-1 and TRBJ2-1, with 9 bases fitting TRBD2. Sequences were obtained from blood. The receptor comes from a man aged 55 to 69 in good health. CDR3 amino acids: CASSLEAGGRNEQFF. The CDR3 DNA reads TGCGCCAGCAGCTTGGAGGCGGGGGGGCGCAATGAGCAGTTCTTC.